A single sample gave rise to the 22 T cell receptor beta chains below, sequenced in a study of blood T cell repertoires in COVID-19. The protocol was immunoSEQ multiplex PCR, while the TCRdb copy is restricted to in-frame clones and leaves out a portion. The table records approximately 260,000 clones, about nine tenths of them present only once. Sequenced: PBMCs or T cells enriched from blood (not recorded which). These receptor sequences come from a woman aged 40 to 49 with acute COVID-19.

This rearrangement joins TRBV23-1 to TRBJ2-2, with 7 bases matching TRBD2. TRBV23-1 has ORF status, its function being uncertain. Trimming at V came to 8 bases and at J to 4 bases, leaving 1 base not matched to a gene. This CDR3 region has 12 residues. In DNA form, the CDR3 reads TGCGCCAGCGGGAGGGGCACCGGGGAGCTGTTTTTT. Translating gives CASGRGTGELFF.

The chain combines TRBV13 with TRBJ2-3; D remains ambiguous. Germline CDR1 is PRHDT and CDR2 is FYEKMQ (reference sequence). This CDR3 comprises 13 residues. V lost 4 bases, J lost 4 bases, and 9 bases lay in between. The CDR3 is CASSSSRSDTQYF. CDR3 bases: TGTGCCAGCAGCTCCTCTAGATCAGATACGCAGTATTTT.

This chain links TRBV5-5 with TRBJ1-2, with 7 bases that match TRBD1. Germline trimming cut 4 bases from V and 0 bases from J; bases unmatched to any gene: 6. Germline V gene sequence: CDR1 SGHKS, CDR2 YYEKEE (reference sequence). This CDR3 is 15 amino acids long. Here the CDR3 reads CASSQPGGTNYGYTF. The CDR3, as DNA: TGTGCCAGCAGCCAACCAGGGGGGACTAACTATGGCTACACCTTC.

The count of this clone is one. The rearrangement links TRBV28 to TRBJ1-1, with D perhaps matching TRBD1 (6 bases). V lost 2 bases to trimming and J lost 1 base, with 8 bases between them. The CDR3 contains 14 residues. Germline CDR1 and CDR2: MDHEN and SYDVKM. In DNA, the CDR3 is TGTGCCAGCAGTTTAGGGACACCGAACACTGAAGCTTTCTTT. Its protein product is CASSLGTPNTEAFF.

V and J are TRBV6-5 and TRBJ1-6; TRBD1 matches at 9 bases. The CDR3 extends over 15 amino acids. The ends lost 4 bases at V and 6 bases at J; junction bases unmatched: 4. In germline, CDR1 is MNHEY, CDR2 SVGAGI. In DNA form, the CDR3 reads TGTGCCAGCAGTTGGACAGGGGACGGTAATTCACCCCTCCACTTT. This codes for CASSWTGDGNSPLHF.

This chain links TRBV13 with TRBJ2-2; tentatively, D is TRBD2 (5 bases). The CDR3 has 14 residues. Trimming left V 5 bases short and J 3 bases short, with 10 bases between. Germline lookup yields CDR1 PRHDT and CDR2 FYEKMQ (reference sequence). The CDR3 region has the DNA TGTGCCAGCAGCGACCGGGGTTACACCGGGGAGCTGTTTTTT. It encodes CASSDRGYTGELFF.

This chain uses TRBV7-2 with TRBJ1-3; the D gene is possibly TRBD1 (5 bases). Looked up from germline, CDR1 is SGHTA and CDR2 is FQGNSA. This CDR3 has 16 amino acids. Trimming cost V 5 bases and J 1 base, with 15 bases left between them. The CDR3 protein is CASSPQGFYSGNTIYF. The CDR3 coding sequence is TGTGCCAGCAGCCCCCAGGGTTTCTATTCTGGAAACACCATATATTTT.

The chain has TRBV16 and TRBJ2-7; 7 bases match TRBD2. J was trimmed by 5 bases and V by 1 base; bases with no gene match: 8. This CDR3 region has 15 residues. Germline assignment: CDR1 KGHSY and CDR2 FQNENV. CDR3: CASSQLEAGRDEQYV. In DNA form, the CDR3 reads TGTGCCAGCAGCCAATTAGAGGCGGGGAGGGACGAGCAGTACGTC.

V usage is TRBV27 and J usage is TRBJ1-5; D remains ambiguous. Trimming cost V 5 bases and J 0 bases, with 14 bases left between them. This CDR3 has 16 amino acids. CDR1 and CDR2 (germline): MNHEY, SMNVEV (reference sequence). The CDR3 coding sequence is TGTGCCAGCAGTCGGACGGGAGGTCATAGCAATCAGCCCCAGCATTTT. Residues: CASSRTGGHSNQPQHF.

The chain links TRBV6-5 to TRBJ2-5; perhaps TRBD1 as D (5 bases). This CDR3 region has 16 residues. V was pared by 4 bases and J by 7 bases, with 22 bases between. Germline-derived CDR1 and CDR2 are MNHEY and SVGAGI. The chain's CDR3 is CASSLDIEVSQRTQYF. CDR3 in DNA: TGTGCCAGCAGTTTGGACATTGAGGTCTCTCAGAGGACCCAGTACTTC.

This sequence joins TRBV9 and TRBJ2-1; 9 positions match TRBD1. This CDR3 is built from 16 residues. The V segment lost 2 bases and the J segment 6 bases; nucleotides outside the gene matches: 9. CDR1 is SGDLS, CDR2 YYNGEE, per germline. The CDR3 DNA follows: TGTGCCAGCAGCGTTAACCGGGACAGGGCGGTCAATGAGCAGTTCTTC. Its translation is CASSVNRDRAVNEQFF.

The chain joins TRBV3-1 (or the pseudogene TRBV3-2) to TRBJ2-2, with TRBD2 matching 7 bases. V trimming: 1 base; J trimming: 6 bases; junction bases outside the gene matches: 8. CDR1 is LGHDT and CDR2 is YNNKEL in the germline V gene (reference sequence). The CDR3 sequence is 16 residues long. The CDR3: CASSQGQTSRSGELFF. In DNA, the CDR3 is TGTGCCAGCAGCCAAGGGCAGACTAGCAGGTCCGGGGAGCTGTTTTTT.

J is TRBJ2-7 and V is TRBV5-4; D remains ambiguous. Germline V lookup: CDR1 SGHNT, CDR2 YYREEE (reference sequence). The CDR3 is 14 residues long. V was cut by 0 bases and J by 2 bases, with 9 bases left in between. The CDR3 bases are TGTGCCAGCAGCTTGGACAGAAACGCCTACGAGCAGTACTTC. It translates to CASSLDRNAYEQYF.

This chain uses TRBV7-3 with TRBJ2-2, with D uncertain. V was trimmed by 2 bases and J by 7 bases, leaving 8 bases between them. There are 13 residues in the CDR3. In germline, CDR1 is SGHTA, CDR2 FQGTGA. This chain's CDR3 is CASSLERSGELFF. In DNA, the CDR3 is TGTGCCAGCAGCTTAGAACGGAGCGGGGAGCTGTTTTTT.

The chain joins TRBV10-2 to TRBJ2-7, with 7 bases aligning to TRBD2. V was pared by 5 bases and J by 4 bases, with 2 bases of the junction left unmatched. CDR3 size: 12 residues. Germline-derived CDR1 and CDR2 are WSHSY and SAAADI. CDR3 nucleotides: TGCGCCAGCAGTTCGGGACTATACGAGCAGTACGTC. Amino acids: CASSSGLYEQYV.

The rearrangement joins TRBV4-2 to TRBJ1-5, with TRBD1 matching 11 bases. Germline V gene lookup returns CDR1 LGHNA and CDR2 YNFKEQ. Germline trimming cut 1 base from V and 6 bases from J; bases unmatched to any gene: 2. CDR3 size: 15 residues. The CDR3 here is CASSQGGTGGQPQHF. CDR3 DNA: TGTGCCAGCAGCCAAGGTGGGACAGGGGGTCAGCCCCAGCATTTT.

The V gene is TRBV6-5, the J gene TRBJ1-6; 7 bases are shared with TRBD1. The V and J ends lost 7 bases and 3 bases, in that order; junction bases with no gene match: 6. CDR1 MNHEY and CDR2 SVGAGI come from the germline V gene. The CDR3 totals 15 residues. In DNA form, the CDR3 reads TGTGCCAGCAAGCACCGACAGGGCTATAATTCACCCCTCCACTTT. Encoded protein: CASKHRQGYNSPLHF.

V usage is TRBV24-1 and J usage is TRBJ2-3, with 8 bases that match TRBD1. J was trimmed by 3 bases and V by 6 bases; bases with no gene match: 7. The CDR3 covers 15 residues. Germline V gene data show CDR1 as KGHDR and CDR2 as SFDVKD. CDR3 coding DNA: TGTGCCACCAGTACCGGGACAGGAGAAACAGATACGCAGTATTTT. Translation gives CATSTGTGETDTQYF.

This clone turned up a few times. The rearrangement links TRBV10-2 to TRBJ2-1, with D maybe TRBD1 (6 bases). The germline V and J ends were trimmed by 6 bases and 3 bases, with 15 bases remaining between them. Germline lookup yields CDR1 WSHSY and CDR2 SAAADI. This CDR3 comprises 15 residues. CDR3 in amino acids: CASRITGSLYNEQFF. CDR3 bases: TGCGCCAGCAGGATTACAGGGAGCCTCTACAATGAGCAGTTCTTC.

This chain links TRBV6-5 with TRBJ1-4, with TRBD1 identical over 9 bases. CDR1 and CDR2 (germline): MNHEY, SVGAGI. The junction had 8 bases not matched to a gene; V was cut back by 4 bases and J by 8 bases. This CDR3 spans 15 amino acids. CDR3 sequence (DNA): TGTGCCAGCAGTTCCGGGACAGGGTGGGGGGAAAAACTGTTTTTT. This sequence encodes CASSSGTGWGEKLFF.

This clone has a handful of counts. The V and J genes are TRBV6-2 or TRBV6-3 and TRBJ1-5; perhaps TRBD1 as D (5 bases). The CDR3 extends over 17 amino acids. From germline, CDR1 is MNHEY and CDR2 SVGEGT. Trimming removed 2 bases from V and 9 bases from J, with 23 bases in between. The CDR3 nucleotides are TGTGCCAGCAGTTACCTAAGCAATACAGTCACAGGAAGGCCCCAGCATTTT. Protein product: CASSYLSNTVTGRPQHF.

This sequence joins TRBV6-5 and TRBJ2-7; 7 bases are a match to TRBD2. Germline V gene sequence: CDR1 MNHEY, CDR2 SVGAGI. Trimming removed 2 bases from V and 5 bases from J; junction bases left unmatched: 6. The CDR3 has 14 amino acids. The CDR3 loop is CASSYSGTMNEQYF. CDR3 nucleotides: TGTGCCAGCAGTTACAGCGGGACGATGAACGAGCAGTACTTC.